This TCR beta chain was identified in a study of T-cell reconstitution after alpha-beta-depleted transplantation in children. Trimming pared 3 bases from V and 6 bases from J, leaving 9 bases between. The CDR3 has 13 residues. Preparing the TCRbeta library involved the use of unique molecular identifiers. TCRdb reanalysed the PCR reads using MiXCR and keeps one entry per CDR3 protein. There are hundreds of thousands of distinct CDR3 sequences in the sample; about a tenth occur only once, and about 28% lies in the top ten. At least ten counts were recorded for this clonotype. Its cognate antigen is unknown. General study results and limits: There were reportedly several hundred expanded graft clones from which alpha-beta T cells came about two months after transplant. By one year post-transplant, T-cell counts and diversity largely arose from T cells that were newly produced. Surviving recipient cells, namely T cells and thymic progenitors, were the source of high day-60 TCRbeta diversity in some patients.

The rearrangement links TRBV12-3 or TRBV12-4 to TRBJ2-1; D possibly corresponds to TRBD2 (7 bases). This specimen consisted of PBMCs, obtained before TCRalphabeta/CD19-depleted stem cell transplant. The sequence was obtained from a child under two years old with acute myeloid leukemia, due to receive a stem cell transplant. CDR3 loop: CASSFGGANEQFF. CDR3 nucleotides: TGTGCCAGCAGTTTTGGGGGGGCCAATGAGCAGTTCTTC.